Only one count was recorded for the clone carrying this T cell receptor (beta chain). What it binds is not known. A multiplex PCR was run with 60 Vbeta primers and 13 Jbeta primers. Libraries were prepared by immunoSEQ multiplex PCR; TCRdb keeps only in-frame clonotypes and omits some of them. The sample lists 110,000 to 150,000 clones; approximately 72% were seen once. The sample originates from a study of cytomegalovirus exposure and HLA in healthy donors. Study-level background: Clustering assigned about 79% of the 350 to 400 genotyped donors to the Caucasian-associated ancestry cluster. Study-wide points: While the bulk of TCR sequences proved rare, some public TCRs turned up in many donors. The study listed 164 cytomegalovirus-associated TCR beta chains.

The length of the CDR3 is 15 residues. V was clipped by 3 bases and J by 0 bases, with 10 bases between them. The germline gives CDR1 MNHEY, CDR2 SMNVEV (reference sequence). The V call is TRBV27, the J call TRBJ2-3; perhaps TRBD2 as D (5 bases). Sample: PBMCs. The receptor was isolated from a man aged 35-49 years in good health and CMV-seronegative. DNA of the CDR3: TGTGCCAGCAGTTTCAGCGGAGATAGCACAGATACGCAGTATTTT. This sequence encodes CASSFSGDSTDTQYF.